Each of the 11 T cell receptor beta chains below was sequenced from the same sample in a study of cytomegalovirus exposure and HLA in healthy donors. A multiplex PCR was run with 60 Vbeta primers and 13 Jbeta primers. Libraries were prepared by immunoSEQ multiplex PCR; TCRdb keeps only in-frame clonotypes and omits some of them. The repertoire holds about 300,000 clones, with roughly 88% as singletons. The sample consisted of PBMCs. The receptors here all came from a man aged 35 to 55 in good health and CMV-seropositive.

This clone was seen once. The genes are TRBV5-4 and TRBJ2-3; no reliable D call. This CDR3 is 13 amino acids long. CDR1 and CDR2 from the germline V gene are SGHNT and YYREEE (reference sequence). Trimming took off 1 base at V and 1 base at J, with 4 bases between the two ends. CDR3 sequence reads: CASSLRGTDTQYF. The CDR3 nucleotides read TGTGCCAGCAGCTTGAGAGGCACAGATACGCAGTATTTT.

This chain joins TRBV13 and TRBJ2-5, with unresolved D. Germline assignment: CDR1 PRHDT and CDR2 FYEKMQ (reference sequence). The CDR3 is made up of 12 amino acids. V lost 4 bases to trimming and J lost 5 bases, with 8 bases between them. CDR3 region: CASSSLSETQYF. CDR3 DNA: TGTGCCAGCAGCTCACTGAGTGAGACCCAGTACTTC.

In nucleotides, the CDR3 is TGCGCCAGCAGCCATGGCAAGGGGGCAACTAATGAAAAACTGTTTTTT. Encoded protein: CASSHGKGATNEKLFF. The J gene is TRBJ1-4, the V gene TRBV4-3; a possible D gene is TRBD1 (6 bases). CDR3 length equals 16 residues. V lost 3 bases to trimming and J lost 0 bases, with 11 bases between them. Germline CDR1 reads LGHNA; CDR2 reads YSLEER.

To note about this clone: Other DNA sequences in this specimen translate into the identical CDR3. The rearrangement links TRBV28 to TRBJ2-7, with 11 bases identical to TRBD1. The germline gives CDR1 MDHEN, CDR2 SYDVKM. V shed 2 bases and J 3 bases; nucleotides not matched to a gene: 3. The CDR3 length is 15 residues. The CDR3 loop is CASSLGGTGGYEQYF. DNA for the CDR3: TGTGCCAGCAGTTTAGGGGGGACAGGGGGCTACGAGCAGTACTTC.

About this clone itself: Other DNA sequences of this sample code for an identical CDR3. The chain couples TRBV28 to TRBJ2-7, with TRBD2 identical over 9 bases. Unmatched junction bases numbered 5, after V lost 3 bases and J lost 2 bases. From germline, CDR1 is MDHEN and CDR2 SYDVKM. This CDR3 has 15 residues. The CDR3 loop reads CASSLRLAGTYEQYF. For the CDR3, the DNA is TGTGCCAGCAGTTTGAGGCTAGCGGGAACCTACGAGCAGTACTTC.

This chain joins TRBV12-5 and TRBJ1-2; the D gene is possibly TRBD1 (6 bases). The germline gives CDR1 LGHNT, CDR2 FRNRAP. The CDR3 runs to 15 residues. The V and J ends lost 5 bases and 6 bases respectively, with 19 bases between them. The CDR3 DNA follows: TGTGCTAGTGGTAAGAGAGGGGGTGAAGTCCATGGCTACACCTTC. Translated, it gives CASGKRGGEVHGYTF.

CDR3 in amino acids: CASGRDHYNEQFF. DNA for the CDR3: TGTGCCAGCGGGCGGGACCACTACAATGAGCAGTTCTTC. V is TRBV28 and J is TRBJ2-1; perhaps TRBD2 as D (6 bases). V lost 8 bases, J lost 3 bases, and 11 bases lay in between. Germline V lookup: CDR1 MDHEN, CDR2 SYDVKM. This CDR3 contains 13 residues.

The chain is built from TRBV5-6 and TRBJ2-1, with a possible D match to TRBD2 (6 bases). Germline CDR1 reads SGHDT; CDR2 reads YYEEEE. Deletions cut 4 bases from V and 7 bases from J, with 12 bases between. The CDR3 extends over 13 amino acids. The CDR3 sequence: CASSLGTGNEQFF. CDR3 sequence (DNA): TGTGCCAGCAGCCTCGGGACTGGAAATGAGCAGTTCTTC.

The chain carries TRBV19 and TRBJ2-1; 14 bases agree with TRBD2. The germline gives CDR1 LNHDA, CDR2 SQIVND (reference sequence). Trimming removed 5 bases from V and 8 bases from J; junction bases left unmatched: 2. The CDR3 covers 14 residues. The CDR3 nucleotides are TGTGCCAGTAGTGGGACTAGCGGGAGTGATGAGCAGTTCTTC. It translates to CASSGTSGSDEQFF.

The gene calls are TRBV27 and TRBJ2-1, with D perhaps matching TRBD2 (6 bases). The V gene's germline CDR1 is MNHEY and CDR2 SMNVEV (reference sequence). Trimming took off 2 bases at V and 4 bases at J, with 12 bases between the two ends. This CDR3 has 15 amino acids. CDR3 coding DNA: TGTGCCAGCAGTTTAACGGGAGCTTTATACAATGAGCAGTTCTTC. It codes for CASSLTGALYNEQFF.

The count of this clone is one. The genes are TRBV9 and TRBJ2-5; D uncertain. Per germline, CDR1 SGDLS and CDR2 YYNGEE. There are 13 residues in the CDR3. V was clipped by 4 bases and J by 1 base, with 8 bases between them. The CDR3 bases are TGTGCCAGCAGCCCTCAAGCCCAAGAGACCCAGTACTTC. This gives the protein CASSPQAQETQYF.